This T cell receptor beta chain was obtained from a study of blood T cell repertoires in COVID-19. This CDR3 region has 15 residues. V lost 0 bases and J 5 bases, leaving 13 bases between the germline ends. Germline V gene lookup returns CDR1 MNHEY and CDR2 SVGAGI. The protocol was immunoSEQ multiplex PCR, while the TCRdb copy is restricted to in-frame clones and leaves out a portion. The sample yields more than 150,000 clones, 85% to 95% seen once. Sequenced material: peripheral blood. The receptor's source is a man between 45 and 60 years old with acute or convalescent COVID-19. This chain links TRBV6-5 with TRBJ1-1; D unresolved. The CDR3: CASSYSLAIKTEAFF. DNA for the CDR3: TGTGCCAGCAGTTACTCGCTTGCTATCAAGACTGAAGCTTTCTTT.